The rows below give T cell receptor beta chains drawn from one sample of a study of T cell responses to AZD1222 COVID-19 vaccine. Repertoires were generated with immunoSEQ multiplex PCR, while TCRdb's copy carries only in-frame clones and drops some. The sample contains fewer than 90,000 clones, 88% of which appear only once. The sample was peripheral blood, taken 28 days after the second AZD1222 dose. These receptors all come from an adult who received the AZD1222 COVID-19 vaccine. Both conserved end residues are part of each CDR3.

V gene,J gene,CDR3 protein
TRBV30,TRBJ2-3,CAWSVGGLAGEVLSTDTQYF
TRBV6-4,TRBJ2-1,CASSDRSGGYNEQFF
TRBV6-2/TRBV6-3,TRBJ1-5,CASSYQPDMSQPQHF
TRBV4-1,TRBJ2-7,CASSQDGREGGIYF
TRBV12-3/TRBV12-4,TRBJ1-1,CASSFDSRREAFF
TRBV5-1,TRBJ2-7,CASSFGTSGTYEQYF
TRBV29-1,TRBJ2-1,CSVEDTGTGLGEQFF
TRBV18,TRBJ1-5,CASSPVSGPQHF
TRBV24-1,TRBJ1-1,CATSDAQRGTEAFF
TRBV5-6,TRBJ1-2,CASRLDRGLLNGYTF
TRBV9,TRBJ1-5,CASSVGSNQPQHF
TRBV3-1/TRBV3-2,TRBJ2-7,CASSRGRTGVHEQYF
TRBV7-2,TRBJ1-1,CASSLVAPTGFQAFF
TRBV11-2,TRBJ2-7,CASSYYYEQYF
TRBV29-1,TRBJ1-2,CSATTALYGYTF
TRBV7-9,TRBJ2-3,CASGTTDTQYF
TRBV4-1,TRBJ1-2,CASRAQGGNYGYTF
TRBV4-3,TRBJ2-2,CASSQWAGEGTGELFF
TRBV18,TRBJ2-3,CASSPIGSGADTQYF
TRBV6-5,TRBJ1-1,CASRIGVGLRF
TRBV2,TRBJ1-4,CASSDPGTGGSEKLFF
TRBV11-2,TRBJ2-7,CASSLGQRSYEQYF
TRBV6-5,TRBJ2-3,CAGSGRGLSADTQYF
TRBV29-1,TRBJ2-3,CSVETSGTNTQYF
TRBV7-3,TRBJ2-3,CASSSTGTSTDTQYF
TRBV27,TRBJ2-5,CASSLGGRLETQYF
TRBV11-2,TRBJ2-5,CASSQQRTQETQYF